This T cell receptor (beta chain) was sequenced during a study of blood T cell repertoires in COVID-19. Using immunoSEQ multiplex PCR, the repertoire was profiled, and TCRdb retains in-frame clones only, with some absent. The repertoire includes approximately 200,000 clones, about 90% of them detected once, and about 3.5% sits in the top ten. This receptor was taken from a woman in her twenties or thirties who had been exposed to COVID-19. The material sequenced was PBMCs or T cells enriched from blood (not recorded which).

The CDR3 nucleotides read TGTGCCAGTAGTATAGTTAGGGCGACAGGGGGCGCGGATGGCTACACCTTC. Translated, it gives CASSIVRATGGADGYTF. The rearrangement joins TRBV19 to TRBJ1-2, with 10 bases fitting TRBD1. V gave up 1 base and J gave up 6 bases; unmatched junction bases: 11. The CDR3 runs 17 residues. Germline CDR1 reads LNHDA; CDR2 reads SQIVND (reference sequence).